Following are 2 T cell receptor beta chains from one sample sequenced in a study of cytomegalovirus exposure and HLA in healthy donors. PCR used 60 Vbeta primers and 13 Jbeta primers. Profiling relied on immunoSEQ multiplex PCR, and the TCRdb table lists in-frame clones only, not all of them. The table records some 100,000 clones, roughly 67% of them present only once. Sequencing was performed on PBMCs. These receptors all come from a man aged 40-49 years in good health and CMV-seronegative.

The chain links TRBV6-5 to TRBJ2-3, with TRBD2 identical over 10 bases. The germline CDR1 and CDR2 sequences are MNHEY and SVGAGI. This CDR3 is built from 15 residues. V lost 6 bases and J lost 0; bases outside the gene matches: 3. CDR3 sequence reads: CASRLAGGSTDTQYF. The CDR3 nucleotides are TGTGCCAGCAGATTAGCGGGGGGAAGCACAGATACGCAGTATTTT.

V usage is TRBV19 and J usage is TRBJ2-2; D might be TRBD1 (6 bases). The CDR3 length is 16 residues. CDR1 and CDR2 from the germline V gene are LNHDA and SQIVND (reference sequence). Deletions cut 0 bases from V and 5 bases from J, with 13 bases between. CDR3 nucleotide sequence: TGTGCCAGTAGTATAGAGGGATCCAGGGGTACCGGGGAGCTGTTTTTT. It translates to CASSIEGSRGTGELFF.